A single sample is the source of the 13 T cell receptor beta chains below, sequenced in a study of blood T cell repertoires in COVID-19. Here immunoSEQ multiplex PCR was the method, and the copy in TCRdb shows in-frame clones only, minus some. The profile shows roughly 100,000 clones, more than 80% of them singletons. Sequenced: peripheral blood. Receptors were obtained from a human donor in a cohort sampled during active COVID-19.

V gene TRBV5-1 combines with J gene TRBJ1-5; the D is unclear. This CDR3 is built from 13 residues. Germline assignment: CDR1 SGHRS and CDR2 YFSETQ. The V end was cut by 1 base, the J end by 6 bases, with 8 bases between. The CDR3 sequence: CASSLTPSQPQHF. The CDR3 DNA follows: TGCGCCAGCAGCTTGACCCCTAGTCAGCCCCAGCATTTT. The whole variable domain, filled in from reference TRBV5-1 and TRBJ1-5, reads KAGVTQTPRYLIKTRGQQVTLSCSPISGHRSVSWYQQTPGQGLQFLFEYFSETQRNKGNFPGRFSGRQFSNSRSEMNVSTLELGDSALYLCASSLTPSQPQHFGDGTRLSIL.

The CDR3 coding sequence is TGTGCCAGCAGTTCACAGGGGGGGATTAGCACAGATACGCAGTATTTT. It yields the protein CASSSQGGISTDTQYF. The chain joins TRBV6-2 or TRBV6-3 to TRBJ2-3; D might be TRBD1 (8 bases). CDR3 length: 16 residues. V lost 4 bases and J 0 bases, leaving 14 bases between the germline ends. Germline CDR1 MNHEY, CDR2 SVGEGT.

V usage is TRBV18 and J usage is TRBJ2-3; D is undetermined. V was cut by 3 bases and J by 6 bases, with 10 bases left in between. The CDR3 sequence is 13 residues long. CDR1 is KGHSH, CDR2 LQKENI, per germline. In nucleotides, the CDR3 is TGTGCCAGCTCACCCGACAACTTGGATACGCAGTATTTT. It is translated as CASSPDNLDTQYF.

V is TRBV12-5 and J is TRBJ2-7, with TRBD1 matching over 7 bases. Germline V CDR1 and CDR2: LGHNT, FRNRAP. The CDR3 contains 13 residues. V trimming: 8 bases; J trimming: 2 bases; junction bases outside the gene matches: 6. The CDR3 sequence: CASSLTGAYEQYF. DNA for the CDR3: TGTGCTAGTTCATTAACAGGGGCCTACGAGCAGTACTTC.

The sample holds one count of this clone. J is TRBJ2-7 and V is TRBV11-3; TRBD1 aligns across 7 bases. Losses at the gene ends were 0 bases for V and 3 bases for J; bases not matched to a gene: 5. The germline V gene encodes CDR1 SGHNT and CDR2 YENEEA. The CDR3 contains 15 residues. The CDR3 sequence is CASSLDPGTVYEQYF. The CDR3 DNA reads TGTGCCAGCAGCTTAGACCCTGGGACAGTCTACGAGCAGTACTTC.

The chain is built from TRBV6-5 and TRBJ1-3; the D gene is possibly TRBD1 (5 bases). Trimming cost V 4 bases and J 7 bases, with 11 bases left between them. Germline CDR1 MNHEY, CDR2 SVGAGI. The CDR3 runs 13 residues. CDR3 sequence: CASSSSGRNTIYF. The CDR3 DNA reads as TGTGCCAGCAGTTCATCAGGGAGGAACACCATATATTTT.

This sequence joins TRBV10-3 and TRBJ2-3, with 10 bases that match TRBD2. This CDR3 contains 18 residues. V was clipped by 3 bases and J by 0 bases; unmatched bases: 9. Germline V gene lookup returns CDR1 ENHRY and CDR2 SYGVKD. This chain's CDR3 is CAISENLVAGGSTDTQYF. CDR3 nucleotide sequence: TGTGCCATCAGTGAAAATCTTGTAGCGGGGGGTAGCACAGATACGCAGTATTTT.

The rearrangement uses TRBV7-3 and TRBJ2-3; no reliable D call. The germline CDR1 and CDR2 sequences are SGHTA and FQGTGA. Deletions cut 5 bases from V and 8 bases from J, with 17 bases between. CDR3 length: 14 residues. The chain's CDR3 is CASSQGPAPGTQYF. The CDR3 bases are TGTGCCAGCAGCCAAGGCCCGGCCCCAGGTACGCAGTATTTT.

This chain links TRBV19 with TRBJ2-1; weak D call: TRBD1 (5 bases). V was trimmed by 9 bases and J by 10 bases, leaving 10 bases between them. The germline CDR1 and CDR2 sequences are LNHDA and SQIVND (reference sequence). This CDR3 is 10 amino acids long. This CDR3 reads CASGNREQFF. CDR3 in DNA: TGTGCCAGCGGAAACAGGGAGCAGTTCTTC.

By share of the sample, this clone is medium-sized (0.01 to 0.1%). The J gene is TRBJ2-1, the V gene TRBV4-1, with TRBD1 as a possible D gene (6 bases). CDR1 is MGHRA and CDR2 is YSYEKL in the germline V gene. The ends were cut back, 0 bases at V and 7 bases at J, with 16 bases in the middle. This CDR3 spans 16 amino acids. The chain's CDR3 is CASSQEQGLYMNEQFF. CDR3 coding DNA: TGCGCCAGCAGCCAAGAACAGGGCCTATACATGAATGAGCAGTTCTTC.

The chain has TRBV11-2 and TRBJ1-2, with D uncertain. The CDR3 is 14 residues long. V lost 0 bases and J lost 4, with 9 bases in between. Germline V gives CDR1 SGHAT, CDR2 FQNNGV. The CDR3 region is CASSLEPDSYGYTF. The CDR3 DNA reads TGTGCCAGCAGCTTAGAACCGGACTCCTATGGCTACACCTTC.

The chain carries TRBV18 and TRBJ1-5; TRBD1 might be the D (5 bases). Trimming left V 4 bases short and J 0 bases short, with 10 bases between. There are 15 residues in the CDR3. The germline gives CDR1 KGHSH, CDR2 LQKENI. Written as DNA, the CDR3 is TGTGCCAGCTCACGAGACAGTCATAGCAATCAGCCCCAGCATTTT. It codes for CASSRDSHSNQPQHF.

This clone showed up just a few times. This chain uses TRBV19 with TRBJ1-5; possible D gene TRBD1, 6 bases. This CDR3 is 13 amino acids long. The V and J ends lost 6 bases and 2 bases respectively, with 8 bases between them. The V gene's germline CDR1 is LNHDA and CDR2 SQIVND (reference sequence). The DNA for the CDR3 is TGTGCCAGTAGGACAGGCCGCAATCAGCCCCAGCATTTT. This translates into CASRTGRNQPQHF.